This TCR beta chain originates from a study of blood T cell repertoires in COVID-19. Study-level background: Samples of COVID-19 (acute and convalescent) were obtained from the United States, Italy and Spain. Sample material is recorded as cDNA or gDNA derived from T cells, B-cell-depleted T cells, or PBMCs.

The CDR3 is 14 amino acids. Germline V CDR1 and CDR2: KGHSH, LQKENI. V was shortened by 3 bases and J by 5 bases, with 13 bases between the two germline ends. As originally analysed: Reference gene primers were amplified, and this amplification served to estimate nucleated cell counts. The repertoire was sequenced with immunoSEQ multiplex PCR; TCRdb's copy has only in-frame clones and lacks some. V and J calls and clone size are those listed in that table; D and trimming were worked out from the DNA. The sample lists 170,000 or so clones, roughly 89% occurring once. Source material: peripheral blood. This TCR derives from a woman younger than 30 who had recovered from COVID-19. The V gene is TRBV18, the J gene TRBJ2-5; D gene ambiguous. The CDR3 reads CASSPLNPGETQYF. CDR3 nucleotides: TGTGCCAGCTCACCCCTAAATCCCGGGGAGACCCAGTACTTC.